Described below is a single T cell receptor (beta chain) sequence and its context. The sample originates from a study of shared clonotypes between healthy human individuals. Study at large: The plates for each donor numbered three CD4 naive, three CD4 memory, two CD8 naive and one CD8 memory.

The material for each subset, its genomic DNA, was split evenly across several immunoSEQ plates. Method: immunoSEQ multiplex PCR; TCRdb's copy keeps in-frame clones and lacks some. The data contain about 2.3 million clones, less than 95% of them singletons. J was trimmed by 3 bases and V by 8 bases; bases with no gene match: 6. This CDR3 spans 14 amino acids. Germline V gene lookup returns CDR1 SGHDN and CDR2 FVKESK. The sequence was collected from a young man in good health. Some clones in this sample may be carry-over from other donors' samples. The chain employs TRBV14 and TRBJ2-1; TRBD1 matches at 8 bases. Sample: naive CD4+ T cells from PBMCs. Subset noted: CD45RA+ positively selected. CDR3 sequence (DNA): TGTGCCAGCGGGGATACAGGGGGCTACAATGAGCAGTTCTTC. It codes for CASGDTGGYNEQFF.